This T cell receptor beta chain was retrieved from a study of blood T cell repertoires in COVID-19. V gave up 3 bases and J gave up 6 bases, with 15 bases separating them. Germline CDR1 and CDR2: SGHRS and YFSETQ. The CDR3 length is 15 residues. The data were produced by immunoSEQ multiplex PCR, yet TCRdb's version contains in-frame clones alone and is incomplete. The sample consists of hundreds of thousands of clones, around 89% of them appearing once. Sequenced material: PBMCs or T cells enriched from blood (not recorded which). This receptor was identified in a man aged 50 to 60 who had been exposed to COVID-19. The chain is built from TRBV5-1 and TRBJ2-2; no clear D gene. The CDR3 DNA is TGCGCCAGCAGCTCGGTAGATGTAGTCTCCGGGGAGCTGTTTTTT. Its protein is CASSSVDVVSGELFF.